The sequence of this TCR beta chain was determined in a study of beta chain features in type 1 diabetes (dated 2018 in TCRdb). General notes on the study: Patients and healthy donors did not differ in mean age, gender distribution, total cell number or subset yield. A total of around 100 million sorted cells were examined across all samples, and RNA yield correlated strongly with the number of cells per subset. The study compared the TCRB repertoires of sorted circulating CD4+ T cell subsets in recently diagnosed type 1 diabetes patients with those in matched healthy donors. Regulatory and stem cell-like memory subsets were obtained from only 8 patients and about eight healthy donors, while naive and central memory subsets were obtained from all 30 or so donors. What the authors observed across the whole study: Naive, central memory and regulatory TCRB repertoires appeared to be more similar among patients than among healthy donors. Type 1 diabetes patients showed a moderate but significant shortening of TCRB CDR3 length in all four CD4+ subsets. PCR may preferentially amplify shorter templates, but because patient and control samples were amplified and corrected together, any resulting skew would affect both groups equally. HLA sub-analyses involved small numbers of individuals, so any influence of HLA type on TCRB rearrangement remained unresolved. Because cDNA rather than genomic DNA was sequenced, highly expressing activated cells could have been over-represented, although no difference in activation and CD3 levels was found between groups. At VDJ recombination sites, patients with type 1 diabetes made fewer insertions and deleted more nucleotides, a pattern implying thymic rearrangement abnormalities.

Each donor gave one peripheral blood draw, averaging approximately 110 mL, which was collected into heparinised tubes. Using a panel that included CD45RO, CCR7, CD25, CD127, CD95 and CD27, naive, central memory, regulatory and stem cell-like memory CD4+ T cells were sorted on a BD FACSAria II. Every sorted population had a purity above 95%. Right away, PBMCs were isolated by Lymphoprep density gradient centrifugation and were stained directly, with no culture step. To minimize batch effects, samples were stained and sorted in pairs, one healthy donor with one patient per experiment. In the case of this clone: The antigen it recognizes is unknown. Qualities for individual bases were not recorded, and no much larger clone is one base off.

Including cysteine and phenylalanine, the CDR3 has 12 amino acids. The DNA shown is the 36-base CDR3, in frame from base 1. According to the germline V gene, CDR1 reads SGHDT and CDR2 reads YYEEEE. V lost 2 bases and J lost 4 bases; the stretch between them is 4 bases long. The entire isolated RNA was reverse transcribed using the High Capacity cDNA Reverse Transcription Kit, and thus expressed TCRB transcripts were sequenced. Naive, central memory and regulatory T cell samples underwent deep immunoSEQ sequencing, averaging roughly 3.3 million total reads per sample. Sorted cells were lysed in RLT buffer and RNA was extracted with DNase-treated RNeasy Micro or Mini kits, depending on cell number. To prevent cross-contamination, every cell subset was processed on its own, while patient and healthy donor samples were processed together. The immunoSEQ multiplex PCR was used to amplify TCRB sequences from cDNA, generating 87-bp fragments that spanned the CDR3 region. Sequencing of the amplicons was done on the Illumina HiSeq platform. Regarding the original processing steps: Synthetic template baselines were used to correct PCR bias computationally, reads within Hamming distance 2 were collapsed, and singletons that could not be merged were discarded. Reads were aligned against IMGT to assign V, D and J genes, CDR3 length and insertions or deletions at six rearrangement sites. Within each subset, clonotype counts were normalized to sorted cell number, after which true diversity and Gini coefficients were computed with the tcR R package. The overlap coefficient, calculated on TCRB nucleotide sequences, was used to measure repertoire sharing. Out-of-frame TCRB sequences from naive cells were analyzed to stand in for the pre-selection repertoire. TCRdb's version of the immuneACCESS table is confined to in-frame rearrangements and falls short of the full clone set. An unresolved V gene accounts for under half of the shortfall where checked; the remainder is of unknown origin. V and J calls and clone size are given by that table; D and trimming were obtained from the DNA. This sample comprises 200,000 to 250,000 clones, roughly an eighth of them detected only once. The top ten hold more than 0.02% of the sample.

This receptor was identified in a woman in her forties in good health. The sequence joins TRBV5-6 to TRBJ1-5, with the D gene not clear enough to name. Material for sequencing was naive CD4+ T cells from blood. The sample's cell subset or site label, in plain terms: true naive CD4+ T cells. The CDR3 here reads CASSFQNQPQHF. The bases are TGTGCCAGCAGCTTCCAAAATCAGCCCCAGCATTTT.